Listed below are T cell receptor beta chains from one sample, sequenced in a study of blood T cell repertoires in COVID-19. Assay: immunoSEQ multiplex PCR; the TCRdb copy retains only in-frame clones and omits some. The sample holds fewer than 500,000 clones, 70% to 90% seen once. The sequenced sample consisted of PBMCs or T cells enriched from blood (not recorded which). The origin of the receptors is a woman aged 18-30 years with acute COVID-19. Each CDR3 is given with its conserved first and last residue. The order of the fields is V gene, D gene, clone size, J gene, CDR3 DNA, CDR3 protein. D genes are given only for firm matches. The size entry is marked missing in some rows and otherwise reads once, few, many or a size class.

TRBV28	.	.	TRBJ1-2	TGTGCCAGTAAAACAGGGAACTATGGCTACACCTTC	CASKTGNYGYTF
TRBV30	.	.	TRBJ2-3	TGTGCCTGGAGTCTTCGGGGGACAGATACGCAGTATTTT	CAWSLRGTDTQYF
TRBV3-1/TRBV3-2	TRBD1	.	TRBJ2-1	TGTGCCAGCAGCCGACAGGGGTTGAATGAGCAGTTCTTC	CASSRQGLNEQFF
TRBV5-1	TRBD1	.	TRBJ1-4	TGCGCCAGCAGCTTGGGACAGGGAAAAGGCGAAAAACTGTTTTTT	CASSLGQGKGEKLFF
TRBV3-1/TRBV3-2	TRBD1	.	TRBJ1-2	TGTGCCAGCAGACAAAGGGACAGGGAATATGGCTACACCTTC	CASRQRDREYGYTF
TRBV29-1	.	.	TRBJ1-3	TGCAGCGTTGACAAAATCTCTGGAAACACCATATATTTT	CSVDKISGNTIYF
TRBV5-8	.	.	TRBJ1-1	TGTGCCAGCAGCCGACAGATGAACACTGAAGCTTTCTTT	CASSRQMNTEAFF
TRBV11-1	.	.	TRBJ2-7	TGTGCCAGCCCCCCTGACAACTCCTACGAGCAGTACTTC	CASPPDNSYEQYF
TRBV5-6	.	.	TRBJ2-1	TGTGCCAGCAGACCCGGACAGACATACAATGAGCAGTTCTTC	CASRPGQTYNEQFF
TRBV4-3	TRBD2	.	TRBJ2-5	TGCGCCAGCAGCCAAGAACAAGCGGGAGGAAAAGAGACCCAGTACTTC	CASSQEQAGGKETQYF
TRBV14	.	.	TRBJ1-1	TGTGCCAGCAGCCAAGAAAGAGGAGGGGTTCGAGCTTTCTTT	CASSQERGGVRAFF
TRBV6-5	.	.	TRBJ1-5	TGTGCCAGCAGTATACAGGGAGACCAGCCCCAGCATTTT	CASSIQGDQPQHF
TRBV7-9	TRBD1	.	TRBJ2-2	TGTGCCAGCAGCTCGGACAGGGGTAACACCGGGGAGCTGTTTTTT	CASSSDRGNTGELFF
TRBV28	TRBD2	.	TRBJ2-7	TGTGCCAGCAGTTTAGCGGGAGTCGGCGAGCAGTACTTC	CASSLAGVGEQYF
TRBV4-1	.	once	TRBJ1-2	TGCGCCAGCAGCCAAGAAGCAGGGGCCCATACCTATGGCTACACCTTC	CASSQEAGAHTYGYTF
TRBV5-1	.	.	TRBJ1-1	TGCGCCAGCAGCTCAGGAAGGCTGAACACTGAAGCTTTCTTT	CASSSGRLNTEAFF
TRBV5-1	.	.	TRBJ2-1	TGCGCCAGCAGCTTGAACAGCAAATACAATGAGCAGTTCTTC	CASSLNSKYNEQFF
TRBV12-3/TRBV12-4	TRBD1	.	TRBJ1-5	TGTGCCAGCAGTGGACAGGGGCCCCAGCATTTT	CASSGQGPQHF
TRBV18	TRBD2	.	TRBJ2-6	TGTGCCAGCTCACCCGCGGGGGACCCTGGGGCCAACGTCCTGACTTTC	CASSPAGDPGANVLTF
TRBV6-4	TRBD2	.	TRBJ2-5	TGTGCCAGCAGTGACTCGCCTAGCGGGGGGGCTGAGACCCAGTACTTC	CASSDSPSGGAETQYF
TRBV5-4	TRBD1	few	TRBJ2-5	TGTGCCAGCAGCTTGGCAACAGGGGGCAGGGAGACCCAGTACTTC	CASSLATGGRETQYF
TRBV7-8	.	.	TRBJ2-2	TGTGCCAGCAGCCGAACTCTTAGCCCGCCCGGGGAGCTGTTTTTT	CASSRTLSPPGELFF
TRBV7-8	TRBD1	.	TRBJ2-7	TGTGCCAGCAGCCGCAACAGGGGTGTAGGCTACGAGCAGTACTTC	CASSRNRGVGYEQYF
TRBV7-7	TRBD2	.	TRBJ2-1	TGTGCCAGCAGCTTACCAGGACTAGCGGGGACCAATGAGCAGTTCTTC	CASSLPGLAGTNEQFF
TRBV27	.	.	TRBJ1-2	TGTGCCAGCAGTGCTCAACAAGGGGTAGGCTACACCTTC	CASSAQQGVGYTF
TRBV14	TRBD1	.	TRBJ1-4	TGTGCCAGCAGCCAGACGACAGGGGAAAAACTGTTTTTT	CASSQTTGEKLFF